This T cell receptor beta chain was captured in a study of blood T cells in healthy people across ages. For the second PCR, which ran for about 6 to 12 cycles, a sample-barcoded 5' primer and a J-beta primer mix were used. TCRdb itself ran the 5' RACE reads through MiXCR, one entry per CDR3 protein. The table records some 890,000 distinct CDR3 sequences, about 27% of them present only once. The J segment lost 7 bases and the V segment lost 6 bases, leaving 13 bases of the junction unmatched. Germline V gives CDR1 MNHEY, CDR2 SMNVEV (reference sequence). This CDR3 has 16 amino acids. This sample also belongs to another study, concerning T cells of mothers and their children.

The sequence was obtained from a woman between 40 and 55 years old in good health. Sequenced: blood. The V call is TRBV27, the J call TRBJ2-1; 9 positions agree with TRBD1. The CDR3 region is CASSPPGTGPGNEQFF. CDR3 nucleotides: TGTGCCAGCAGCCCCCCAGGGACAGGGCCGGGGAATGAGCAGTTCTTC.